The 3 T cell receptor beta chains reported below all come from one sample, sequenced in a study of T cell repertoires in cytomegalovirus infection. TCRdb used MiXCR to reprocess the reads, holding one entry per CDR3 protein. The data contain about 180,000 distinct CDR3 sequences, under 15% of them singletons. Material: PBMCs. The source of these receptors is a human donor in good health (CMV status not recorded). Some clones in this sample may be carry-over from other donors' samples.

V is TRBV6-2 or TRBV6-3 and J is TRBJ1-5; D is unresolved. Germline values: CDR1 MNHEY, CDR2 SVGEGT. The CDR3 is 13 amino acids. Trimming cost V 2 bases and J 5 bases, with 7 bases left between them. The CDR3 reads CASSYTAYQPQHF. The CDR3 DNA sequence: TGTGCCAGCAGTTACACGGCTTATCAGCCCCAGCATTTT.

This clonotype has at least ten counts. The chain couples TRBV12-3 or TRBV12-4 to TRBJ2-7, with unresolved D. Trimming cost V 5 bases and J 0 bases, with 17 bases left between them. CDR3 length: 16 residues. For the CDR3, the DNA is TGTGCCAGCAGTATCTCCCTTCATATCCTCTCCTACGAGCAGTACTTC. Protein sequence: CASSISLHILSYEQYF.

This clonotype has at least ten counts. This chain links TRBV15 with TRBJ2-5; the D gene could be TRBD1 or TRBD2 (6 bases each). The germline CDR1 and CDR2 sequences are LNHNV and YYDKDF (reference sequence). This CDR3 has 15 residues. Trimming shortened V by 3 bases and J by 0 bases, and 11 bases separated the two germline ends. The CDR3 protein is CATSSGGGDQETQYF. CDR3 bases: TGTGCCACCAGCAGCGGGGGCGGAGACCAAGAGACCCAGTACTTC.